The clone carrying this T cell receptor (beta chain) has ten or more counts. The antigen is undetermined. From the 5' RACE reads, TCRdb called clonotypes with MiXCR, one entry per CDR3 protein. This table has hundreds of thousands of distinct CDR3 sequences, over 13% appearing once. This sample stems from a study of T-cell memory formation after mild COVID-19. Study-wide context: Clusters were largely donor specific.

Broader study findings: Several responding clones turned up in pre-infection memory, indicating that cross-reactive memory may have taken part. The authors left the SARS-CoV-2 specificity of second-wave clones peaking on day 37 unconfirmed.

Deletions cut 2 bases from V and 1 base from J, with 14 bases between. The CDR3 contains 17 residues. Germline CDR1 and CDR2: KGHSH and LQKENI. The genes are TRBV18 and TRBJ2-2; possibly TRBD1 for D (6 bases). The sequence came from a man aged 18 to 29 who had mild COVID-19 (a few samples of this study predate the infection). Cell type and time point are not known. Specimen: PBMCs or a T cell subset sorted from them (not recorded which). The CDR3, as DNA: TGTGCCAGCTCACCAACTACAGGGACGGGGAACACCGGGGAGCTGTTTTTT. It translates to CASSPTTGTGNTGELFF.